Described below is a single T cell receptor (beta chain) sequence and its context. In the source study's methods: Estimated nucleated cell counts came from reference gene primer amplification. The assay was immunoSEQ multiplex PCR, and TCRdb's table has in-frame clones only and misses some. That table supplies the V and J calls and clone size; D and trimming were determined from the DNA. The data hold tens of thousands of clones, with under 85% observed a single time. The sample is drawn from a study of blood T cell repertoires in COVID-19. Study-level information: Collection of acute and convalescent COVID-19 samples took place in the United States, Italy and Spain. The cDNA or gDNA used as material had been derived from T cells, B-cell-depleted T cells, or PBMCs.

V lost 0 bases to trimming and J lost 4 bases, with 19 bases between them. The CDR3 spans 17 residues. Germline V gene sequence: CDR1 MGHRA, CDR2 YSYEKL. The origin of this receptor is a woman of 80 years or more with acute or convalescent COVID-19. V and J are TRBV4-1 and TRBJ2-7; D is possibly TRBD2 (6 bases). Sequencing was carried out using peripheral blood. The CDR3: CASSQERSGSSPYEQYF. In DNA form, the CDR3 reads TGCGCCAGCAGCCAAGAAAGGTCCGGGAGTTCGCCGTACGAGCAGTACTTC.